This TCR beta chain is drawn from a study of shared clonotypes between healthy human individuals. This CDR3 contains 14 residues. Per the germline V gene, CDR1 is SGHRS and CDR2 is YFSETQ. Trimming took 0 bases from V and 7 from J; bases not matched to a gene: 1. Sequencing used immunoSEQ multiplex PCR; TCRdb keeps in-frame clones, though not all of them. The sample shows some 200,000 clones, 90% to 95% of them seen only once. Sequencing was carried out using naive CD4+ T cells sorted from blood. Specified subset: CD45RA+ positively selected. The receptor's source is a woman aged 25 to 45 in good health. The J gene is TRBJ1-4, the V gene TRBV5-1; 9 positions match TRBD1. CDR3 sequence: CASSLDRGREKLFF. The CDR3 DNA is TGCGCCAGCAGCTTGGACAGGGGGCGTGAAAAACTGTTTTTT.